This TCR beta chain was sequenced during a study of blood T cell repertoires in COVID-19. Study information: T cells, B-cell-depleted T cells, or PBMCs supplied cDNA or gDNA.

Per the authors' pipeline: Counts of nucleated cells, estimated from reference gene primer amplification, were obtained. Assay: immunoSEQ multiplex PCR; the TCRdb copy retains only in-frame clones and omits some. The V and J calls and clone size were taken over from that table, and D and trimming were inferred from the DNA. The profile covers about 78,000 clones, with 75% to 90% appearing a single time and approximately 6.2% taken by the ten largest. This clonotype originated in a man in his sixties with active or convalescent COVID-19. Sample: peripheral blood.

As DNA, the CDR3 is TGCGCCAGCAGCTTGACCGGGGGGTATGGTGGAAACACCATATATTTT. Amino acid sequence: CASSLTGGYGGNTIYF. This chain joins TRBV5-1 and TRBJ1-3, with D possibly matching TRBD1 (5 bases). Trimming took off 1 base at V and 3 bases at J, with 14 bases between the two ends. Germline CDR1 SGHRS, CDR2 YFSETQ. This CDR3 region has 16 residues.